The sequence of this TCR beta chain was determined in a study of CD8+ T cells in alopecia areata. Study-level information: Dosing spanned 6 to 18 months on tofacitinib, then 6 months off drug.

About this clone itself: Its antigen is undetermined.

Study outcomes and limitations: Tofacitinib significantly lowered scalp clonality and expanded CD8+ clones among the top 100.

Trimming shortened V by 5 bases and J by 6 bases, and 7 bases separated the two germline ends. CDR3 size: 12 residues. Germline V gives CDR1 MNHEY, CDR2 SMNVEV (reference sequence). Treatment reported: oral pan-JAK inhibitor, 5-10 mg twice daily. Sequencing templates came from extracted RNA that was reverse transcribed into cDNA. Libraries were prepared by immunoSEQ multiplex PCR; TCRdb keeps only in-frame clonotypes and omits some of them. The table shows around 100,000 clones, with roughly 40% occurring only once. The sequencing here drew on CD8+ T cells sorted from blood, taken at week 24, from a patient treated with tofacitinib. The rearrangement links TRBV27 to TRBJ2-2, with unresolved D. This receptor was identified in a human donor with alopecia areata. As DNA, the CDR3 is TGTGCCAGCAGTCCCCCATCCGGGGAGCTGTTTTTT. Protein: CASSPPSGELFF.